This T cell receptor beta chain is drawn from a study of T cell responses to AZD1222 COVID-19 vaccine. The protocol was immunoSEQ multiplex PCR, while the TCRdb copy is restricted to in-frame clones and leaves out a portion. Among some 140,000 clones listed, around 90% were seen once. The CDR3 runs 13 residues. Germline V gene data show CDR1 as SEHNR and CDR2 as FQNEAQ (reference sequence). The V and J ends lost 5 bases and 7 bases respectively, with 14 bases between them. The input for sequencing was peripheral blood, taken on day 0 of AZD1222 vaccination. This TCR was recovered from an adult in good health. The J gene is TRBJ2-5, the V gene TRBV7-9; D gene unclear. The DNA for the CDR3 is TGTGCCAGCAGCCCTACTCCTATGGGGACCCAGTACTTC. It specifies CASSPTPMGTQYF.